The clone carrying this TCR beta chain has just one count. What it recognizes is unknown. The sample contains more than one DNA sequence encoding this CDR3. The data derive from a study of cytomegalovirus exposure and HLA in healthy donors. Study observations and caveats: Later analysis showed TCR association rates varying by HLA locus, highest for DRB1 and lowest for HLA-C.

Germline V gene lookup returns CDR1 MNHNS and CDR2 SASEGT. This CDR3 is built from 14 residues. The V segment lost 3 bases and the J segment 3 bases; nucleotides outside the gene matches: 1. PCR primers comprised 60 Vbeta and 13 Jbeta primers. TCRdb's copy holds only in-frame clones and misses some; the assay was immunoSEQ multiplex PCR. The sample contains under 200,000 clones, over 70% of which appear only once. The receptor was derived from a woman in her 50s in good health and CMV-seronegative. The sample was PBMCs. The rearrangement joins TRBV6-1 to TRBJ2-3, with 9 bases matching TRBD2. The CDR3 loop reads CASSEREGTDTQYF. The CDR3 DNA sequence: TGTGCCAGCAGTGAGCGGGAGGGGACAGATACGCAGTATTTT.